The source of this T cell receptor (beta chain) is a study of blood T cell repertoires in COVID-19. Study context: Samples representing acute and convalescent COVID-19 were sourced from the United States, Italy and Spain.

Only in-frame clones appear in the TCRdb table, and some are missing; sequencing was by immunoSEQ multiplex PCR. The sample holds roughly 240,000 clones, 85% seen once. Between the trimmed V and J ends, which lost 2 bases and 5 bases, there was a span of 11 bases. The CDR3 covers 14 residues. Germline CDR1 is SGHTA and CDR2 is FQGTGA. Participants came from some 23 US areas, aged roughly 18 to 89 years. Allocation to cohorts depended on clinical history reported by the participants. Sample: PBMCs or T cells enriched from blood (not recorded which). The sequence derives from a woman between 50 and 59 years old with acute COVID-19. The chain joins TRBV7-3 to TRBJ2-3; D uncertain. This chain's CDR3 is CASSLLPHRDTQYF. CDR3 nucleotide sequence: TGTGCCAGCAGCTTACTCCCACACAGAGATACGCAGTATTTT.